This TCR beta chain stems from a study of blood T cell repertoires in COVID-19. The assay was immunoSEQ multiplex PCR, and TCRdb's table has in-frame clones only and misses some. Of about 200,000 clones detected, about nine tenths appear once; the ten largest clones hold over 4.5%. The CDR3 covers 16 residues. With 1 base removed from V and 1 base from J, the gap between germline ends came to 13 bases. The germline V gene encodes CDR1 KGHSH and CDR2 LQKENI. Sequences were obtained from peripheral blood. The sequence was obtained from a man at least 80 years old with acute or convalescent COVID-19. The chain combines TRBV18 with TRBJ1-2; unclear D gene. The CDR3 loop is CASSPLDKPLNYGYTF. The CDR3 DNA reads TGTGCCAGCTCACCACTCGACAAACCCCTTAACTATGGCTACACCTTC. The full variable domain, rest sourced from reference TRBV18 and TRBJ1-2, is NAGVMQNPRHLVRRRGQEARLRCSPMKGHSHVYWYRQLPEEGLKFMVYLQKENIIDESGMPKERFSAEFPKEGPSILRIQQVVRGDSAAYFCASSPLDKPLNYGYTFGSGTRLTVV.